The rows below give T cell receptor beta chains drawn from one sample of a study of T cell responses to AZD1222 COVID-19 vaccine. The method was immunoSEQ multiplex PCR; TCRdb's version includes in-frame clones alone and lacks a portion of them. The sample lists around 150,000 clones, around 87% seen once, with roughly 4% in the top ten. This specimen consisted of peripheral blood, obtained 28 days after the second AZD1222 dose. The receptors were gathered from an adult who received the AZD1222 COVID-19 vaccine. CDR3s leave out the opening cysteine and the closing phenylalanine or tryptophan.

length,V,CDR3
11,TRBV29-1,SVEDGGVNGYT
13,TRBV19,ASSTPGFSSYEQY
14,TRBV7-9,ASSFHSGGVGSPLH
12,TRBV19,ASSIGPVGKPQH
12,TRBV7-9,ASTEGTGVGEQY
9,TRBV6-5,ASSHMNEQF
14,TRBV6-2/TRBV6-3,ASSYSIGPGKNIQY
10,TRBV4-2,ASGGAPDTQY
10,TRBV2,ARGGQGYEQY
13,TRBV28,ASSRGQGESTEAF
12,TRBV18,ASSPGVAKNIQY
13,TRBV11-3,ASSPGQANTGELF
11,TRBV7-9,ASSVLQNTEAF
12,TRBV7-2,ASSLSRRNEKLF
12,TRBV30,AWIGAVGNSPLH
10,TRBV3-1/TRBV3-2,ASSRHVNTQY
13,TRBV5-1,ASSLDQRTGYEQY
15,TRBV5-1,ASSLDASGQSTDTQY
13,TRBV4-2,ASSQAFGLNTEAF
11,TRBV5-1,ASSLGSNTEAF
12,TRBV27,ASSLLGYTDTQY